This TCR beta chain was recorded in a study of blood T cell repertoires in COVID-19 (dated by TCRdb to 2018 to 2020). Broadly, across the study: Collaborator samples came from the United States, Italy and Spain and covered acute and convalescent phases of COVID-19. The material from the prospective study consisted of cDNA or gDNA derived from T cells, B-cell-depleted T cells, or PBMCs. The dataset comprised deeply sampled blood TCRbeta repertoires from subjects exposed to, actively infected with, or recovered from COVID-19. The repertoires were released in a freely available public database intended as a resource for research on the immune response to SARS-CoV-2. The samples were drawn from the first 160 participants of the ongoing ImmuneRACE study and from about 1,200 subjects provided by 6 global collaborators. Sample metadata almost always included a de-identified subject ID, COVID-19 status, age in years and sex. Where available, HLA class I and class II types were obtained from metadata supplied by the sample provider rather than from assay-based typing.

Comment on this clone: Its antigen is not yet known. The record has no base qualities; no much larger clone is one base away.

Summary of the overall study and its limitations: Clinical and demographic metadata were provided uncurated, with the amount varying by source and participant.

The germline V gene (reference sequence) supplies CDR1 LGHDT and CDR2 YNNKEL. V loses 1 base of germline sequence and J loses 2 bases, and the interval between the two ends is 8 bases. Its CDR3 holds 14 amino acids, cysteine through phenylalanine. The entry retains the CDR3 DNA only, 42 bases that are in frame from base 1. Each collaborating institution followed its own protocols to collect whole blood in K2EDTA tubes. For TCRbeta analysis, collaborators shipped samples as frozen whole blood, isolated PBMCs, or DNA extracted from either of those sample types. TCRbeta CDR3 regions were amplified from genomic DNA using the immunoSEQ Assay, a bias-controlled multiplex PCR. In the authors' own workflow: Within the assay, amplification of reference gene primers was used to estimate how many nucleated cells each sample contained. To quantify the absolute abundance of each unique TCRbeta CDR3 rearrangement, sequence reads were collapsed and filtered. For each sample, productive Simpson clonality was calculated as the square root of Simpson's diversity index over productive rearrangements. Drawn from immuneACCESS, this table holds only the in-frame rearrangements with V and J called that TCRdb kept. Clones are partly lost; checked studies trace under half to an unresolved V gene and leave the rest unexplained. The V and J calls and the clone size are those of that table, but D and trimming were determined from the DNA. This sample is represented by 150,000 or so clones; roughly 80% of them were singletons. Roughly 0.56% of the sample belongs to the ten largest clones.

The V and J genes are TRBV3-1 (or the pseudogene TRBV3-2) and TRBJ1-1, with no confidently assigned D gene. Sequences were obtained from peripheral blood. The clonotype comes from a man aged 60 to 75 with acute or convalescent COVID-19. The nucleotide sequence is TGTGCCAGCAGCCAAGGTTATCTAAACACTGAAGCTTTCTTT. Its amino acids are CASSQGYLNTEAFF.